This note documents a single T cell receptor (beta chain) sequence. Some clones are missing from TCRdb's copy, which holds only in-frame ones; the method was immunoSEQ multiplex PCR. The table has 200,000 or so clones, less than 90% seen once. This CDR3 is 14 amino acids long. Losses at the gene ends were 1 base for V and 4 bases for J; bases not matched to a gene: 1. Germline V lookup: CDR1 LGHDT, CDR2 YNNKEL (reference sequence). The data are from a study of blood T cell repertoires in COVID-19. Sequenced material: peripheral blood. The chain uses TRBV3-1 (or the pseudogene TRBV3-2) and TRBJ1-2; 9 bases fit TRBD1. The TCR originated in a woman of 80 years or more with COVID-19, enrolled during active disease. The CDR3 protein is CASSQGTGVYGYTF. The CDR3 DNA sequence: TGTGCCAGCAGCCAAGGGACAGGGGTCTATGGCTACACCTTC.